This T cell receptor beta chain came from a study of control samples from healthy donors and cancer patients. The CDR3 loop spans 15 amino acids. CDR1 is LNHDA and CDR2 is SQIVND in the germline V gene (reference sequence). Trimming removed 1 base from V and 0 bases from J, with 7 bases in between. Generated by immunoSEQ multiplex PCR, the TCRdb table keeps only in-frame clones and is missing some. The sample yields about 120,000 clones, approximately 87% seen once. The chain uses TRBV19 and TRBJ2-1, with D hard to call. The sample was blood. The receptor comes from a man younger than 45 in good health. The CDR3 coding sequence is TGTGCCAGTAGTATAGGCCGGAGCTCCTACAATGAGCAGTTCTTC. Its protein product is CASSIGRSSYNEQFF.